This T cell receptor (beta chain) was obtained from a study of CD8 T cells in ankylosing spondylitis. Points from the study as a whole: Clones linked to disease were reported to show significant enrichment in matched ankylosing spondylitis synovial fluid. For ankylosing spondylitis blood, a TCR beta motif of about eight highly homologous variants appeared characteristic.

This clonotype was observed a few times. The antigen remains undetermined. The CDR3 totals 14 residues. Trimming removed 3 bases from V and 4 bases from J, with 11 bases in between. Germline CDR1 and CDR2: SGHDT and YYEEEE. Making use of molecular barcodes, quantitative 5'-RACE generated TCR beta libraries. TCRdb re-derived calls from the 5' RACE reads in MiXCR, one entry per CDR3 protein. The profile shows a few hundred thousand distinct CDR3 sequences, about 20% of them singletons. This receptor was identified in a male donor with ankylosing spondylitis or in good health (not recorded which). The chain links TRBV5-6 to TRBJ2-4; possible D gene TRBD1, 6 bases. What was sequenced was blood, either unsorted or a sorted T cell fraction (not recorded which). Here the CDR3 reads CASSSEGHKNIQYF. CDR3 nucleotide sequence: TGTGCCAGCAGCTCTGAGGGACATAAAAACATTCAGTACTTC. The full variable domain, rest sourced from reference TRBV5-6 and TRBJ2-4, is DAGVTQSPTHLIKTRGQQVTLRCSPKSGHDTVSWYQQALGQGPQFIFQYYEEEERQRGNFPDRFSGHQFPNYSSELNVNALLLGDSALYLCASSSEGHKNIQYFGAGTRLSVL.